These T cell receptor beta chains were read from a single sample in a study of memory B cells and T cells in multiple sclerosis. Measured with immunoSEQ multiplex PCR; TCRdb has only the in-frame clones, and not every one. The data contain 32,000 or so clones, 86% of them singletons. What these receptors recognize is not known. The sample taken for sequencing was PBMCs from blood kept in culture. Receptor source: a human donor with multiple sclerosis. The CDR3 runs from the conserved cysteine through the conserved F or W.

v_gene	CDR3aa
TRBV2	CASSEVGGYEQYF
TRBV6-1	CASSPEQGLRGYTF
TRBV5-1	CASSSSQGWETQYF
TRBV6-5	CASSPTGGDEKLFF
TRBV4-1	CASSAYNEQFF
TRBV28	CASSFAGDNEQFF
TRBV18	CASSPSSGYQPQHF
TRBV28	CASSGLSFYGYTF
TRBV19	CASSTPSVLSTDTQYF
TRBV6-6	CASSYDRTSGNTIYF
TRBV2	CASRDRDTGELFF
TRBV19	CASSIPGVTGELSF
TRBV7-3	CASSSSSGRIMNTEAFF
TRBV14	CASSRTTRRELFF
TRBV4-1	CASSQQGTGELFF
TRBV27	CASSLLRGWEEFF
TRBV23-1	CASSQSCPRGPVGYTF
TRBV9	CASSVGGVGLASYNEQFF
TRBV28	CASSLYPRTDTQYF
TRBV6-1	CASSEAGLAINTDTQYF
TRBV7-9	CASSLGGPPGEQFF
TRBV9	CASSVELRGAGSGELFF
TRBV7-9	CASGPPSLRAQFF
TRBV21-1	CASTFSLAEDGQYF
TRBV29-1	CSVDKEYRGRNDYGYTF
TRBV6-5	CASSLRASSNQPQHF
TRBV23-1	CASTQRIGNKQETQYF
TRBV6-1	CASSARTGFEQYF
TRBV6-1	CASSGFQNIQYF
TRBV10-1	CASSPGQGSNEKLFF
TRBV5-1	CASSSRQGMNTEAFF
TRBV5-4	CASSQNRYEQYF
TRBV5-1	CASSLVDREADTQYF
TRBV29-1	CSVGRGDRGEQYF
TRBV6-5	CASSYTSIGGNTEAFF
TRBV7-8	CASGDRLGDIQYF
TRBV5-7	CASSLAINREDADTQYF
TRBV28	CASTGYTEAFF
TRBV19	CASTLTGSGANVLTF
TRBV5-8	CASSYNLRTGKTEAFF